This T cell receptor beta chain emerged from a study of blood T cell repertoires in COVID-19. Sequenced by immunoSEQ multiplex PCR; TCRdb stores in-frame clones only, minus some. The table includes just over 300,000 clones, 87% detected once. Germline lookup yields CDR1 MNHEY and CDR2 SMNVEV (reference sequence). The CDR3 runs to 14 residues. Trimming at V came to 4 bases and at J to 9 bases, leaving 6 bases not matched to a gene. Sample: PBMCs or T cells enriched from blood (not recorded which). The chain employs TRBV27 and TRBJ1-6; 7 nucleotides line up with TRBD1. This receptor was identified in a woman between 18 and 30 years old who had recovered from COVID-19. Written as DNA, the CDR3 is TGTGCCAGCAGTTCCGGACAGGAGGGTTCACCCCTCCACTTT. It is translated as CASSSGQEGSPLHF.